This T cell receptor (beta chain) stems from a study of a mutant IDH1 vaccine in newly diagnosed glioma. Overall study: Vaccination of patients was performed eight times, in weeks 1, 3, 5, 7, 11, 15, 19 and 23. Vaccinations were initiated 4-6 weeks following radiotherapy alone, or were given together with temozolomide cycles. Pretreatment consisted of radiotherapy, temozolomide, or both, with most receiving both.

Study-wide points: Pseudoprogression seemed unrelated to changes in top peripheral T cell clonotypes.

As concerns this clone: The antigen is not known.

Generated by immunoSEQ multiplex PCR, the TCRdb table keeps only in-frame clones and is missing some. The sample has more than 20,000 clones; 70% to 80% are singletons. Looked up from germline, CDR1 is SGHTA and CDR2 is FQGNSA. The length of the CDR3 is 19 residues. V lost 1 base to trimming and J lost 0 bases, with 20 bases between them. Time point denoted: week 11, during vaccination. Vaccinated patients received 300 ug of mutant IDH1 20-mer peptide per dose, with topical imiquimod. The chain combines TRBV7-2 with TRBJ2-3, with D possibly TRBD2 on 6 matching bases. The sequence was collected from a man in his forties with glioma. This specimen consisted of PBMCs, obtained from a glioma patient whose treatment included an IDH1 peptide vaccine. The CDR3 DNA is TGTGCCAGCAGCTTAGGGGGGGTACAGCTCTTCCCTAGCACAGATACGCAGTATTTT. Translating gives CASSLGGVQLFPSTDTQYF.